This T cell receptor (beta chain) appears in the sequencing data of a study of T cells in Graves' hyperthyroidism and ophthalmopathy. Whole-study results and caveats: The blood repertoire included most of the expanded thyroid clonotypes above 0.001.

The CDR3 loop spans 14 amino acids. Germline V gives CDR1 SGHRS, CDR2 YFSETQ. The V segment lost 4 bases and the J segment 5 bases; nucleotides outside the gene matches: 3. Amplification of TCR beta CDR3 regions used RNA as the template. First-round RT-PCR of the TCR CDR3 relied on the HTBI primer set. In TCRdb, the multiplex PCR reads were re-called with MiXCR into one record per CDR3 protein. The sample has about 680,000 distinct CDR3 sequences, about 35% seen once. Ten or more counts support this clonotype. Its cognate antigen is unknown. The J gene is TRBJ2-5, the V gene TRBV5-1; 12 bases fit TRBD2. The clonotype was recovered from a middle-aged woman with Graves' hyperthyroidism. Source material: blood. CDR3 region: CASSQGTSGETQYF. The CDR3 region has the DNA TGCGCCAGCAGCCAAGGGACTAGCGGGGAGACCCAGTACTTC.